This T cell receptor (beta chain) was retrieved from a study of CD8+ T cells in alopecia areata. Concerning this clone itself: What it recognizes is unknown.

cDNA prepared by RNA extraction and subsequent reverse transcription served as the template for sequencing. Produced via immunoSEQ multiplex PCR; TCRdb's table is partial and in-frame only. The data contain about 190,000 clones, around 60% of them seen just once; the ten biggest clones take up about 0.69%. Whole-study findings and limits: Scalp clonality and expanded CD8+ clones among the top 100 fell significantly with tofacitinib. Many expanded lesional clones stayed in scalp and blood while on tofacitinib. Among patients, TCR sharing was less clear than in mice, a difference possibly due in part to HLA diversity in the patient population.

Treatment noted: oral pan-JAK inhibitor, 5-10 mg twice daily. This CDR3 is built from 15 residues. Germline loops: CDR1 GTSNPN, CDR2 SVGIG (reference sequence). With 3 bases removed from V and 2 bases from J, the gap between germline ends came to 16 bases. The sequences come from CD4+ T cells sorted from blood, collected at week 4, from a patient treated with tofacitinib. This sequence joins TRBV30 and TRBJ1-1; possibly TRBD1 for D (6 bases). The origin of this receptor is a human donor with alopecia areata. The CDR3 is CAWRWGALPNTEAFF. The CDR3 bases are TGTGCCTGGAGGTGGGGGGCCCTTCCTAACACTGAAGCTTTCTTT.